These 9 T cell receptor beta chains originate from one sample sequenced in a study of cytomegalovirus exposure and HLA in healthy donors. PCR amplification relied on 60 Vbeta primers (plus 13 Jbeta primers). Libraries were prepared by immunoSEQ multiplex PCR; TCRdb keeps only in-frame clonotypes and omits some of them. This table has under 95,000 clones, 80% appearing once. Sequenced input: PBMCs. The receptor source for this set is a male donor in good health and CMV-seronegative.

The chain links TRBV19 to TRBJ2-5, with D possibly being TRBD2 (6 bases). V shed 6 bases and J shed 1 base, with 15 bases lying between them. Germline CDR1 is LNHDA and CDR2 is SQIVND (reference sequence). The CDR3 sequence is 15 residues long. The CDR3 nucleotides are TGTGCCAGTAGCCTGGAGGGCAGGATCCAAGAGACCCAGTACTTC. Protein sequence: CASSLEGRIQETQYF.

This clone was seen a few times. The V call is TRBV19, the J call TRBJ2-2, with 9 bases that match TRBD2. Germline lookup yields CDR1 LNHDA and CDR2 SQIVND (reference sequence). This CDR3 is built from 15 residues. The J segment lost 2 bases and the V segment lost 3 bases, leaving 1 base of the junction unmatched. CDR3 region: CASSISGGNTGELFF. The CDR3 DNA follows: TGTGCCAGTAGTATTAGCGGGGGCAACACCGGGGAGCTGTTTTTT.

The CDR3: CASSTGPDRAYEQYF. The CDR3 DNA follows: TGTGCCAGCAGCACGGGACCCGACAGGGCCTACGAGCAGTACTTC. The V call is TRBV12-1, the J call TRBJ2-7; the D call TRBD1 from the table was never checked on the DNA. TRBV12-1 represents a pseudogene. There are 15 residues in the CDR3.

CDR3 in amino acids: CASSQGGTGTNYGYTF. The CDR3 nucleotides are TGCGCCAGCAGCCAAGGGGGGACAGGGACCAACTATGGCTACACCTTC. The chain couples TRBV4-1 to TRBJ1-2; 9 positions match TRBD1. With V trimmed by 1 base and J by 2 bases, 5 bases remained unmatched. Germline lookup yields CDR1 MGHRA and CDR2 YSYEKL. This CDR3 contains 16 residues.

As regards this clone: The junction departs from germline at one end; a sequencing error may be responsible. V is TRBV6-1 and J is TRBJ1-2; D is ambiguous. Looked up from germline, CDR1 is MNHNS and CDR2 is SASEGT. The CDR3 is 14 residues long. The CDR3 nucleotides are TGTGCCAGCAGTGCAGCCGGACCACCTGGAGGCTACCCCTTC. It yields the protein CASSAAGPPGGYPF.

The chain recombines TRBV29-1 with TRBJ2-5; the match to TRBD1 covers 8 bases. Trimming removed 8 bases from V and 4 bases from J; junction bases left unmatched: 6. CDR1 is SQVTM and CDR2 is ANQGSEA in the germline V gene. The CDR3 is 12 amino acids. The CDR3: CSWHRGIETQYF. DNA of the CDR3: TGCAGCTGGCACAGGGGGATAGAGACCCAGTACTTC.

V and J are TRBV5-1 and TRBJ1-4; 8 bases are shared with TRBD1. The V and J ends lost 4 bases and 3 bases, in that order; junction bases with no gene match: 8. The germline V gene encodes CDR1 SGHRS and CDR2 YFSETQ. The CDR3 runs to 16 residues. For the CDR3, the DNA is TGCGCCAGCAGCCCCGGACAGGGTTTGGCTAATGAAAAACTGTTTTTT. Translation: CASSPGQGLANEKLFF. Using reference TRBV5-1 and TRBJ1-4 for the parts outside the CDR3, the full variable domain is KAGVTQTPRYLIKTRGQQVTLSCSPISGHRSVSWYQQTPGQGLQFLFEYFSETQRNKGNFPGRFSGRQFSNSRSEMNVSTLELGDSALYLCASSPGQGLANEKLFFGSGTQLSVL.

V is TRBV6-5 and J is TRBJ1-3; 9 bases agree with TRBD1. CDR3 length equals 13 residues. Per germline, CDR1 MNHEY and CDR2 SVGAGI. V lost 5 bases and J lost 9; bases outside the gene matches: 5. The CDR3 here is CASSRDRATTIYF. The CDR3 DNA is TGTGCCAGCAGTAGGGACAGGGCGACCACCATATATTTT.

V gene TRBV27 combines with J gene TRBJ1-3; 8 bases are a match to TRBD1. The V segment lost 6 bases and the J segment 4 bases; nucleotides outside the gene matches: 5. The CDR3 runs to 14 residues. Germline assignment: CDR1 MNHEY and CDR2 SMNVEV (reference sequence). CDR3: CASSSGTGGNTIYF. CDR3 in DNA: TGTGCCAGCAGCTCCGGGACAGGAGGAAACACCATATATTTT.